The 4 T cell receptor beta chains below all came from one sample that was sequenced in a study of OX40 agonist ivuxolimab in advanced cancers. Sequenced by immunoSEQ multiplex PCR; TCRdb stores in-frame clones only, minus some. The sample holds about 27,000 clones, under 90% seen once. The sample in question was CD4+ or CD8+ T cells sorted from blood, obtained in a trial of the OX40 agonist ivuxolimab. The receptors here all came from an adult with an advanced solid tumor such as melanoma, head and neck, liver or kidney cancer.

CDR3 bases: TGTGCCAGTAGTATCTGGTCCCTGGACAGGGTTGTTGGCTACACCTTC. Translation: CASSIWSLDRVVGYTF. The chain has TRBV19 and TRBJ1-2, with TRBD1 matching 8 bases. The CDR3 is made up of 16 amino acids. The germline gives CDR1 LNHDA, CDR2 SQIVND (reference sequence). V lost 3 bases, J lost 7 bases, and 13 bases stayed unmatched.

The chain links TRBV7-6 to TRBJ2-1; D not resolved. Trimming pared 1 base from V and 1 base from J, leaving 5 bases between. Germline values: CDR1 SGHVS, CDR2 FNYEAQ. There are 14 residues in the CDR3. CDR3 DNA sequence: TGTGCCAGCAGCTTAGACGTATCCTACAATGAGCAGTTCTTC. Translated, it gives CASSLDVSYNEQFF.

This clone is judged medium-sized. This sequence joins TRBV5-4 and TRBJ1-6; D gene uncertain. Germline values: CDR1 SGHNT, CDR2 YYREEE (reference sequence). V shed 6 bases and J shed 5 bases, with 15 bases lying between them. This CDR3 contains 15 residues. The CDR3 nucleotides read TGTGCCAGCACCGTGGCACCCCGGGATAATTCACCCCTCCACTTT. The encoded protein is CASTVAPRDNSPLHF.

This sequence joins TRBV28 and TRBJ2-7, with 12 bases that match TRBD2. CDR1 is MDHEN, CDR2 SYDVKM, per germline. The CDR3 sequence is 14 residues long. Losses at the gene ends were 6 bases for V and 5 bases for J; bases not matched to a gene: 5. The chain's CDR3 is CASSPTSGSHEQYF. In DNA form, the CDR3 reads TGTGCCAGCAGCCCGACTAGCGGGAGTCACGAGCAGTACTTC.